Sequencing of this T cell receptor (beta chain) was carried out in a study of response to subunit inactivated influenza vaccine. Notes on the study in general: New T cells are recruited in small numbers by each seasonal influenza vaccination, according to the authors' suggestion.

This clonotype was found a few times. Its antigen is as yet unknown. Germline loops: CDR1 SEHNR, CDR2 FQNEAQ (reference sequence). The CDR3 extends over 15 amino acids. Unmatched junction bases numbered 11, after V lost 5 bases and J lost 5 bases. TCRdb analysed the RT-PCR reads with MiXCR anew, one entry per CDR3 protein. The sample records 610,000 or so distinct CDR3 sequences, around 13% being singletons. The sample consisted of PBMCs from blood, taken roughly 12 days after vaccination. This clonotype originated in a man aged 45-65 years who received an inactivated influenza vaccine. This chain links TRBV7-9 with TRBJ2-5; 7 bases match TRBD1. CDR3 protein: CASSPQDRLVETQYF. CDR3 coding DNA: TGTGCCAGCAGCCCTCAGGACAGGCTCGTGGAGACCCAGTACTTC.